The rows below give T cell receptor beta chains drawn from one sample of a study of blood T cell repertoires in COVID-19. Assay used: immunoSEQ multiplex PCR; TCRdb lists only in-frame clones, some missing. This sample has about 250,000 clones, with roughly 86% found just once. Sequencing was performed on peripheral blood. These receptors all come from a woman aged 60 to 75 who had recovered from COVID-19. Each CDR3 is given with its conserved first and last residue. The order of the fields is V gene, J gene, clone size, D gene, CDR3 DNA, CDR3 protein. A D gene is named only where the DNA matches it firmly. Part of the rows lack a size; the others show once, few, many or a class for expanded clones.

TRBV5-1	TRBJ2-1	once	TRBD1	TGCGCCAGCAGCCCGGGACAGGGGTTGAATGAGCAGTTCTTC	CASSPGQGLNEQFF
TRBV7-3	TRBJ1-1	-	TRBD1	TGTGCCAGCAGCTACGACAGGGGGGACACCTTGAACACTGAAGCTTTCTTT	CASSYDRGDTLNTEAFF
TRBV7-2	TRBJ2-1	-	TRBD2	TGTGCCAGCAGCTTAGGGACTAGCGGGGGCAGCAATGAGCAGTTCTTC	CASSLGTSGGSNEQFF
TRBV19	TRBJ1-1	few	TRBD1	TGTGCCAGTAGTATAGGGACAGGGGATTTGAACACTGAAGCTTTCTTT	CASSIGTGDLNTEAFF
TRBV28	TRBJ1-5	few	-	TGTGCCAGCAGTTTAGAGTTCCGGGGGGGTTGGCCCCAGCATTTT	CASSLEFRGGWPQHF
TRBV9	TRBJ1-1	-	TRBD1	TGTGCCAGCAGCGCAGGGGGGACTGAAGCTTTCTTT	CASSAGGTEAFF
TRBV5-4	TRBJ1-1	-	-	TGTGCCAGCAGCGGAGGCAGGGGAGGGTTGAACACTGAAGCTTTCTTT	CASSGGRGGLNTEAFF
TRBV5-8	TRBJ1-2	-	-	TGTGCCAGCAGCCCCTCTAACTATGGCTACACCTTC	CASSPSNYGYTF
TRBV28	TRBJ2-7	-	-	TGTGCCAGCAGCCAACCCGAGAGACTGATCCTCTCCTACGAGCAGTACTTC	CASSQPERLILSYEQYF
TRBV2	TRBJ2-3	-	-	TGTGCCAGCAACTCCATCTTCCGCACAGATACGCAGTATTTT	CASNSIFRTDTQYF
TRBV6-5	TRBJ1-6	-	TRBD1	TGTGCCAGCGGACAGGGCGATTCACCCCTCCACTTT	CASGQGDSPLHF
TRBV6-5	TRBJ2-7	-	TRBD1	TGTGCCAGCAGTTTGGGACAGCAACACTACGAGCAGTACTTC	CASSLGQQHYEQYF
TRBV18	TRBJ2-6	-	-	TGTGCCAGCTCACTTACAGGGACCGGGGCCAACGTCCTGACTTTC	CASSLTGTGANVLTF
TRBV6-6	TRBJ1-3	-	-	TGTGCCAGCAACCCGGCAGGGGTCAATGGAAACACCATATATTTT	CASNPAGVNGNTIYF
TRBV5-4	TRBJ1-2	-	-	TGTGCCAGCAGCCCAGGGACTGGGGCCTATGGCTACACCTTC	CASSPGTGAYGYTF
TRBV7-2	TRBJ2-1	once	TRBD1	TGTGCCAGCAGTTCCCCCTTCGATGGGACAGGGGGCAGGTATGAGCAGTTCTTC	CASSSPFDGTGGRYEQFF
TRBV5-1	TRBJ2-1	-	TRBD2	TGCGCCAGCAGCTCCGGGACTAGCGGGGGGAAGGGGAATGAGCAGTTCTTC	CASSSGTSGGKGNEQFF
TRBV19	TRBJ1-1	once	TRBD1	TGTGCCAGTAGTATAATGGTCGGACAGGGGGAGAAGAAAGCTTTCTTT	CASSIMVGQGEKKAFF
TRBV28	TRBJ2-5	few	TRBD2	TGTGCCAGCAGTTCGACTAGCGGGGTGCAAGAGACCCAGTACTTC	CASSSTSGVQETQYF
TRBV5-4	TRBJ1-3	few	-	TGTGCCAGCAGCTCCCAGGGCGCTGCGATCTCTGGAAACACCATATATTTT	CASSSQGAAISGNTIYF
TRBV7-2	TRBJ1-3	once	-	TGTGCCAGCAGCTTAGTGGCTTTCTCTGGAAACACCATATATTTT	CASSLVAFSGNTIYF
TRBV5-1	TRBJ1-2	once	TRBD1	TGCGCCAGCAGCTTGGTAGGACAGGGCTTAGATGGCTACACCTTC	CASSLVGQGLDGYTF
TRBV5-6	TRBJ1-2	-	-	TGTGCCAGCAGCCAGGGGTTAAGCTATGGCTACACCTTC	CASSQGLSYGYTF
TRBV9	TRBJ1-4	-	-	TGTGCCAGCAGTCTTGACAGCGGGGAAGAAAAACTGTTTTTT	CASSLDSGEEKLFF
TRBV6-1	TRBJ1-2	-	TRBD1	TGTGCCAGCAGTGAAGCGCTGGGACAGGGTTTCGGCTACACCTTC	CASSEALGQGFGYTF
TRBV28	TRBJ1-2	-	-	TGTGCCAGCAGTTTATCTCCTTATGGCTACACCTTC	CASSLSPYGYTF
TRBV7-3	TRBJ2-2	-	TRBD2	TGTGCCAGCAGCTTAACAGTCCTAGCGGGGGGCATTAACACCGGGGAGCTGTTTTTT	CASSLTVLAGGINTGELFF
TRBV29-1	TRBJ2-7	-	-	TGCAGCGTCCATCCCCCGGGCTACGAGCAGTACTTC	CSVHPPGYEQYF
TRBV5-6	TRBJ1-1	once	TRBD1	TGTGCCAGCGGCAAGTTGGACAGGAAAGAGGCTGAAGCTTTCTTT	CASGKLDRKEAEAFF
TRBV7-2	TRBJ2-7	-	-	TGTGCCAGCAGCTTAGGGCAGAAGCAGTACTTC	CASSLGQKQYF
TRBV4-3	TRBJ1-2	-	TRBD1	TGCGCCAGCAGCCAAGGGGAACAGGGGGCTTGGGGCTACACCTTC	CASSQGEQGAWGYTF
TRBV29-1	TRBJ1-2	-	TRBD1	TGCAGCGGTGGAACAGGGGGTTCTCTTTCCACCTTC	CSGGTGGSLSTF
TRBV2	TRBJ2-3	-	TRBD2	TGTGCCAGCCTCCCTGAGGCGGGGGGAAGCACAGATACGCAGTATTTT	CASLPEAGGSTDTQYF
TRBV18	TRBJ1-4	-	-	TGTGCCAGCTCCTCGGGGGGCTATGAAAAACTGTTTTTT	CASSSGGYEKLFF
TRBV11-2	TRBJ2-7	-	TRBD2	TGTGCCAGCAGCGCCTCCAGCGGGAGCTCCTACGAGCAGTACTTC	CASSASSGSSYEQYF
TRBV2	TRBJ2-3	-	-	TGTGCCAGCAGTGGGCCCCCCCGGCGGGCAGATACGCAGTATTTT	CASSGPPRRADTQYF
TRBV23-1	TRBJ1-2	-	TRBD1	TGCGCCAGCAGCGGGACAGGTAGTAACTATGGCTACACCTTC	CASSGTGSNYGYTF
TRBV5-1	TRBJ2-2	-	-	TGCGCCAGCAGCACTAGACTGGGGGAGCTGTTTTTT	CASSTRLGELFF